Sequencing of this T cell receptor (beta chain) was carried out in a study of T-cell memory formation after mild COVID-19. TCRdb processed the 5' RACE reads anew with MiXCR; each CDR3 protein has one entry. There are 400,000 to 550,000 distinct CDR3 sequences in the sample; about 23% occur only once, and approximately 12% lies in the top ten. Findings of the study overall: Clones contracting over day 15 to 85 were CD4/CD8 balanced, with later expanders leaning CD4+. Clones that contracted clustered mainly in CM and EM if CD4+ and in EMRA if CD8+. Pre-infection memory contained some responding clones, which suggested that cross-reactive memory had joined. Second-wave clones reaching peak frequency on day 37 lacked confirmed SARS-CoV-2 specificity.

This clonotype was counted between two and nine times. The antigen remains undetermined. V was pared by 3 bases and J by 4 bases, with 9 bases of the junction left unmatched. This CDR3 contains 16 residues. Sequenced sample: PBMCs or a T cell subset sorted from them (not recorded which). The clonotype was recovered from an adult woman who had mild COVID-19 (a few samples of this study predate the infection). Cell type and time point are not known. The V call is TRBV12-3 or TRBV12-4, the J call TRBJ1-5; 7 nucleotides align to TRBD1. The DNA of the CDR3 is TGTGCCAGCAGTTTCTGGGGCAGGGGGTTAAATCAGCCCCAGCATTTT. This translates into CASSFWGRGLNQPQHF.